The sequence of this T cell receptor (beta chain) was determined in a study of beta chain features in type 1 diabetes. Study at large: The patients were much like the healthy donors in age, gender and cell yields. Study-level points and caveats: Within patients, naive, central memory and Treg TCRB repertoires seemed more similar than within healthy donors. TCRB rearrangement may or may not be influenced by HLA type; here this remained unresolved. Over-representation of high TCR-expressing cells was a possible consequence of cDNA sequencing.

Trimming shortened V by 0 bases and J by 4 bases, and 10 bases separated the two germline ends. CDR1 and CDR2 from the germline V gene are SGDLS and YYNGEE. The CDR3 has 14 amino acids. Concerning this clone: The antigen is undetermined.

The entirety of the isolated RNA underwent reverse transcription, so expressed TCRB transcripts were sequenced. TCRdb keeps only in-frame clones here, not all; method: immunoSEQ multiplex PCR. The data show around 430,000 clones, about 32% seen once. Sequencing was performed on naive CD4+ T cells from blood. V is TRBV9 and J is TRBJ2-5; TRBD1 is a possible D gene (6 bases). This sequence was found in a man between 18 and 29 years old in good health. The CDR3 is CASSVDTGRETQYF. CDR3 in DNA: TGTGCCAGCAGCGTAGATACAGGGAGAGAGACCCAGTACTTC.